These 17 T cell receptor beta chains originate from one sample sequenced in a study of T-cell reconstitution after alpha-beta-depleted transplantation in children. Library preparation (for TCRbeta) was performed with unique molecular identifiers. TCRdb processed the PCR reads anew with MiXCR; each CDR3 protein has one entry. The table has hundreds of thousands of distinct CDR3 sequences, 10% to 13% seen once; the top ten hold 2%. The sample consisted of PBMCs, taken before TCRalphabeta/CD19-depleted stem cell transplant. These receptors originate from a child aged 2-15 years with inherited bone marrow failure, due to receive a stem cell transplant.

The sample holds a few counts of this clonotype. This chain links TRBV15 with TRBJ2-7; the D gene is possibly TRBD2 (6 bases). This CDR3 is built from 15 residues. Trimming removed 0 bases from V and 3 bases from J, with 12 bases in between. Germline CDR1 and CDR2: LNHNV and YYDKDF (reference sequence). The CDR3 protein is CATSRDRDSGYEQYF. The CDR3 DNA reads as TGTGCCACCAGCAGAGACCGGGACTCGGGCTACGAGCAGTACTTC.

There are many counts of this clonotype. The rearrangement joins TRBV5-1 to TRBJ1-1; D perhaps matches TRBD1 (6 bases). The CDR3 length is 15 residues. Germline values: CDR1 SGHRS, CDR2 YFSETQ. V dropped 2 bases and J dropped 5 bases, with 16 bases sitting between them. CDR3: CASSFTQGRPTEAFF. The CDR3 DNA follows: TGCGCCAGCAGCTTTACACAGGGCCGGCCGACTGAAGCTTTCTTT. Filled out from reference TRBV5-1 and TRBJ1-1, the complete variable domain reads KAGVTQTPRYLIKTRGQQVTLSCSPISGHRSVSWYQQTPGQGLQFLFEYFSETQRNKGNFPGRFSGRQFSNSRSEMNVSTLELGDSALYLCASSFTQGRPTEAFFGQGTRLTVV.

This clonotype came up many times. The chain has TRBV14 and TRBJ2-3, with TRBD2 matching 10 bases. Germline assignment: CDR1 SGHDN and CDR2 FVKESK. The length of the CDR3 is 18 residues. The ends lost 0 bases at V and 2 bases at J; junction bases unmatched: 8. The CDR3 DNA reads TGTGCCAGCAGCCAAGATTTCCTAGCGGGAGCCTTCACAGATACGCAGTATTTT. Its translation: CASSQDFLAGAFTDTQYF.

This clonotype was detected many times. The chain uses TRBV5-1 and TRBJ2-3; the match to TRBD2 covers 11 bases. Germline CDR1 reads SGHRS; CDR2 reads YFSETQ. The V gene end was trimmed by 4 bases and the J gene end by 3 bases; junction bases not matched to a gene: 7. There are 16 residues in the CDR3. The CDR3 protein is CASSPEVAGGTDTQYF. The CDR3 DNA follows: TGCGCCAGCAGCCCGGAGGTAGCGGGAGGGACAGATACGCAGTATTTT.

This clonotype came up many times. The rearrangement uses TRBV7-2 and TRBJ1-2; unclear D gene. This CDR3 has 13 amino acids. The V gene lost 1 base and the J gene lost 5 bases, with 8 bases spanning the gap. CDR1 is SGHTA, CDR2 FQGNSA, per germline. The CDR3 sequence: CASSLGGIYGYTF. The CDR3 DNA follows: TGTGCCAGCAGCTTAGGTGGCATTTATGGCTACACCTTC.

In this sample, this clonotype turned up many times. The J gene is TRBJ2-7, the V gene TRBV10-3, with unresolved D. This CDR3 is 12 amino acids long. Germline loops: CDR1 ENHRY, CDR2 SYGVKD. V lost 6 bases and J lost 1, with 7 bases in between. The CDR3: CAIRQDSYEQYF. In nucleotides, the CDR3 is TGTGCCATCAGGCAGGATTCCTACGAGCAGTACTTC.

There are many counts of this clonotype. This chain connects TRBV5-1 to TRBJ2-7; possible D gene TRBD2, 6 bases. Germline loops: CDR1 SGHRS, CDR2 YFSETQ. This CDR3 has 15 residues. V gave up 0 bases and J gave up 1 base, with 11 bases separating them. In nucleotides, the CDR3 is TGCGCCAGCAGCTTGGGTTTCGGGGGATCCTACGAGCAGTACTTC. It encodes CASSLGFGGSYEQYF.

This clonotype was recorded at least ten times. J is TRBJ2-2 and V is TRBV30, with D unresolved. Per germline, CDR1 GTSNPN and CDR2 SVGIG (reference sequence). The CDR3 loop spans 15 amino acids. Trimming took 0 bases from V and 5 from J, leaving 13 bases between them. CDR3 amino acids: CAWSVGDVGTGELFF. As DNA, the CDR3 is TGTGCCTGGAGTGTTGGAGATGTGGGAACCGGGGAGCTGTTTTTT.

This clonotype was seen a handful of times. The chain has TRBV7-2 and TRBJ2-2; the match to TRBD2 covers 7 bases. Germline V gene lookup returns CDR1 SGHTA and CDR2 FQGNSA. V lost 1 base and J lost 8; bases outside the gene matches: 10. The CDR3 runs to 16 residues. DNA of the CDR3: TGTGCCAGCAGCTTAGTTGGGACTACCTCGGGTGGGGAGCTGTTTTTT. Its protein is CASSLVGTTSGGELFF.

About this clonotype itself: A much larger clone lies one base from this, so it may be a read error. This sequence joins TRBV7-2 and TRBJ2-1, with D unclear. Germline V CDR1 and CDR2: SGHTA, FQGNSA. This CDR3 has 13 residues. CDR3 nucleotide sequence: TGTGCCAGCGGGCTGGGCTCCTACCATGAGCAGTTCTTC. Protein sequence: CASGLGSYHEQFF. The full variable domain, in which reference TRBV7-2 and TRBJ2-1 provide the parts outside the CDR3, is GAGVSQSPSNKVTEKGKDVELRCDPISGHTALYWYRQSLGQGLEFLIYFQGNSAPDKSGLPSDRFSAERTGGSVSTLTIQRTQQEDSAVYLCASGLGSYHEQFFGPGTRLTVL.

Ten or more counts support this clonotype. J is TRBJ1-4 and V is TRBV7-9; TRBD1 might be the D (5 bases). This CDR3 spans 16 amino acids. Germline CDR1 SEHNR, CDR2 FQNEAQ (reference sequence). Trimming removed 4 bases from V and 10 bases from J, with 22 bases in between. CDR3 DNA: TGTGCCAGCAGCTCCCTCCTGGGACTACGTGAGGGAAAACTGTTTTTT. It is translated as CASSSLLGLREGKLFF.

This clonotype was seen a few times. This CDR3 is CASSLERGNRGGNTIYF. CDR3 nucleotides: TGTGCCAGCAGTTTAGAAAGGGGAAATCGAGGAGGAAACACCATATATTTT. V and J are TRBV12-3 or TRBV12-4 and TRBJ1-3; tentative D call: TRBD1 (5 bases). The CDR3 is made up of 17 amino acids. V was pared by 1 base and J by 4 bases, with 17 bases between.

Ten or more counts support this clonotype. The V and J genes are TRBV28 and TRBJ2-1; no firm D call. The germline V gene has CDR1 MDHEN and CDR2 SYDVKM. V lost 2 bases and J lost 8, with 10 bases in between. This CDR3 contains 13 residues. The CDR3 DNA follows: TGTGCCAGCAGTTTAGTTTATTCCGATGAGCAGTTCTTC. Encoded protein: CASSLVYSDEQFF.

This CDR3 reads CASSPSGPSSYEQYF. The CDR3 DNA reads TGTGCCAGCAGCCCGAGCGGGCCAAGCTCCTACGAGCAGTACTTC. The chain uses TRBV12-3 or TRBV12-4 and TRBJ2-7, with D maybe TRBD2 (6 bases). CDR3 size: 15 residues. V gave up 6 bases and J gave up 0 bases, with 15 bases separating them.

This clonotype appeared many times. V gene TRBV6-1 combines with J gene TRBJ2-1; TRBD2 might be the D (6 bases). V dropped 5 bases and J dropped 4 bases, with 18 bases sitting between them. This CDR3 is 16 amino acids long. Germline V gene sequence: CDR1 MNHNS, CDR2 SASEGT. The CDR3 region is CASSPNGASAYNEQFF. The CDR3 bases are TGTGCCAGCAGTCCTAATGGGGCTAGCGCTTACAATGAGCAGTTCTTC.

This clonotype was seen at least ten times. V is TRBV12-3 or TRBV12-4 and J is TRBJ2-1; 8 bases are a match to TRBD2. Trimming took 6 bases from V and 4 from J; bases not matched to a gene: 14. CDR3 length: 17 amino acids. DNA for the CDR3: TGTGCCAGCAGGCCCCCAAAAGCGGGAGTCGTATACAATGAGCAGTTCTTC. This encodes CASRPPKAGVVYNEQFF.

In its sample, this clonotype was seen many times. The chain uses TRBV5-1 and TRBJ2-3; TRBD2 aligns across 11 bases. J was trimmed by 4 bases and V by 4 bases; bases with no gene match: 8. The CDR3 covers 16 residues. CDR1 and CDR2 from the germline V gene are SGHRS and YFSETQ. The DNA of the CDR3 is TGCGCCAGCAGCCGACAGACTAGCGGGGCGCCAGATACGCAGTATTTT. Amino acids: CASSRQTSGAPDTQYF.